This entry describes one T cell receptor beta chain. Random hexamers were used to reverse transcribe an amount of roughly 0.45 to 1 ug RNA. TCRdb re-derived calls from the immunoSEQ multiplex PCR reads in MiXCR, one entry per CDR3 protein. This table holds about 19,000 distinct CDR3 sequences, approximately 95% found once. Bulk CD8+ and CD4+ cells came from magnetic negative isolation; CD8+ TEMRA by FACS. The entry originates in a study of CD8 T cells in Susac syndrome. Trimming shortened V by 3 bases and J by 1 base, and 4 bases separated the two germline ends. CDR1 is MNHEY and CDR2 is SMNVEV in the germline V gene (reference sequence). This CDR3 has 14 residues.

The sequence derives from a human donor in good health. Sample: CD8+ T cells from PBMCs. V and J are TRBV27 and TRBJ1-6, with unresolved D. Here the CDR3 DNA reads TGTGCCAGCAGTTTGAGGTCCTATAATTCACCCCTCCACTTT. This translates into CASSLRSYNSPLHF.